This entry features one T cell receptor (beta chain) sequence. Its cognate antigen is unknown. With 1 base removed from V and 5 bases from J, the gap between germline ends came to 7 bases. The CDR3 is made up of 14 amino acids. Germline V CDR1 and CDR2: KGHDR, SFDVKD. These data originate in a study of T-cell reconstitution after alpha-beta-depleted transplantation in children. Notes on the study in general: After transplant, at about two months, alpha-beta T cells were reportedly derived from several hundred expanded graft clones.

TCRbeta library construction was performed incorporating unique molecular identifiers. TCRdb redid the calling of the PCR reads with MiXCR, one entry per CDR3 protein. Found here are some 830,000 distinct CDR3 sequences, 15% to 20% of them singletons; the top ten hold 5%. The rearrangement uses TRBV24-1 and TRBJ2-2, with D perhaps being TRBD1 or TRBD2 (5 bases each). Material: PBMCs, mostly from graft donor cells, obtained 360 days after TCRalphabeta/CD19-depleted stem cell transplant. This clonotype originated in a male patient aged 10 to 17 who had a stem cell transplant for acute lymphoblastic leukemia, so the T cells may come from the graft donor. CDR3 in amino acids: CATSDFWGTGELFF. In nucleotides, the CDR3 is TGTGCCACCAGTGATTTCTGGGGGACCGGGGAGCTGTTTTTT.